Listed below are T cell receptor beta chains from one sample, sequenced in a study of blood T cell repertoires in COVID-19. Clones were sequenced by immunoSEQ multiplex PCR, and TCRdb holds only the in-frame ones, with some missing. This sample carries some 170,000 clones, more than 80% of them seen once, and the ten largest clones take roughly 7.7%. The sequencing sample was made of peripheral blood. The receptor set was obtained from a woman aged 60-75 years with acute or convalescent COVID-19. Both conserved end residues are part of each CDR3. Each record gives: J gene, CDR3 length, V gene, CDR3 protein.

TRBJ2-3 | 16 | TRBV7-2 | CASSPWTSGYTDTQYF
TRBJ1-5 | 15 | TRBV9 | CASSQQGLSNQPQHF
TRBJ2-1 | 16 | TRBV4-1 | CASSQGGLADFKEQFF
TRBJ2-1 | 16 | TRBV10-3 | CAIRDGTSGRNNEQFF
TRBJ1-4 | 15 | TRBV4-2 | CASSQAAAGGEKLFF
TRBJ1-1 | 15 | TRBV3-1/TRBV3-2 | CASSQDLGANTEAFF
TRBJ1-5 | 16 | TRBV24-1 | CATSDGGQGSNQPQHF
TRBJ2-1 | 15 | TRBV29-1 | CSASSLAGALHEQFF
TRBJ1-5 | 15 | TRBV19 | CASGIGTGGILGQHF
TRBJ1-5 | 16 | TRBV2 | CASRELTGRSNQPQHF
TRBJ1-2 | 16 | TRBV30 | CACRRGSLDISYGYTF
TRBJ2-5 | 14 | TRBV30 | CAWSVNQIQETQYF
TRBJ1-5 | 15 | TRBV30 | CAWSLVGGSNQPQHF
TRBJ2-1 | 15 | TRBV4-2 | CASSQQLAGANEQFF
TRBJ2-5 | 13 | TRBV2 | CASSESGGKTQYF
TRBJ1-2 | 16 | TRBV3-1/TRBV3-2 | CASSQSPRTGGFGYTF
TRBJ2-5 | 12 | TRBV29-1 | CSVMGRGETQYF
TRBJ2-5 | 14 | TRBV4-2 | CASSPDRKKETQYF
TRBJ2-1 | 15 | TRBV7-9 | CASSPGQGQLNEQFF
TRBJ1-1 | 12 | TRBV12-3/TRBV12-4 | CATQGQRTEAFF
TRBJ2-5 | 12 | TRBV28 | CASSERGRTQYF
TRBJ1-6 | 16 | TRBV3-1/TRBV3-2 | CASSPQGAIGNSPLHF
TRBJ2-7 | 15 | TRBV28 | CASSFPLQGSYEQYF
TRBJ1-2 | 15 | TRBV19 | CASSTPPGGAGGYTF
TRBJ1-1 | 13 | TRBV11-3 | CASRGQPNTEAFF
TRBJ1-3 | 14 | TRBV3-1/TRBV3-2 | CASSQNSGGNTIYF
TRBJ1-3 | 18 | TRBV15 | CATSRAKGQGASGNTIYF
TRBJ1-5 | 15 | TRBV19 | CASSMEQGGNQPQHF
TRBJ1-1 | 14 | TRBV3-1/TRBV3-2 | CASSRSPENTEAFF
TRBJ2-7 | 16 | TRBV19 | CASSMGASGPLGEQYF
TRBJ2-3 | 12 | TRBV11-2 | CASRAGPDTQYF
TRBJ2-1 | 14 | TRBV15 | CATKPGQGFDEQFF
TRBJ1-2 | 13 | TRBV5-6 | CASSPQGGYGYTF
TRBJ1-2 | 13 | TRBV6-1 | CASSEGQGGGYTF
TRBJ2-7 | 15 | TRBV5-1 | CASSKGTSGPYEQYF
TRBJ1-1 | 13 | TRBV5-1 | CASSFQGSTEAFF
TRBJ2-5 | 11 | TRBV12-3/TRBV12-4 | CASSTRETQYF
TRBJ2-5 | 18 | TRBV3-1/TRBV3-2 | CASSNSNRDRGVQETQYF
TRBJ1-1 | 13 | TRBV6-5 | CASSLPGSTEAFF
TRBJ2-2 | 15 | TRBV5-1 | CASSLQGMNTGELFF
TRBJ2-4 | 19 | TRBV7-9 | CASSFPDRFAGGNKNIQYF
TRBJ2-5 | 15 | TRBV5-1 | CASSPGGKALETQYF
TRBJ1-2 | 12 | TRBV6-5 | CASDSSTYGYTF
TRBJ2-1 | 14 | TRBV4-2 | CASSPILVSGEQFF
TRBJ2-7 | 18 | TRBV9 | CASSVGAPPGQGLNEQYF
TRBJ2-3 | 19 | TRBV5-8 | CASSLTDSLWGFGSDTQYF
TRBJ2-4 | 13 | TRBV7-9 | CASSFYGENIQYF
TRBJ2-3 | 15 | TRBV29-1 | CSVTGLAGLTDTQYF
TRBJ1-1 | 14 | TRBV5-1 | CASSISNRVAEAFF
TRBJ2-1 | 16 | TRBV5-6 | CASSLGSGTRDNEQFF
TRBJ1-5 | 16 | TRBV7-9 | CASSLGGTGSNQPQHF
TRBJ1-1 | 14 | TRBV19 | CASMAGGMNTEAFF
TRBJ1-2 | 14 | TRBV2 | CASSDRGTNYGYTF
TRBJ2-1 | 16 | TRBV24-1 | CATSAPLAGPYNEQFF
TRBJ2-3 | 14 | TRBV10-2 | CAALGGEKTDTQYF
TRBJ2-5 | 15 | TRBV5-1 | CASSLDGTTQETQYF
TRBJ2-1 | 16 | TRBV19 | CASSLPLAGGYNEQFF
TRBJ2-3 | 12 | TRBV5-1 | CASSFAADTQYF
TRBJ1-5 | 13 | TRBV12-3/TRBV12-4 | CASSFNANQPQHF